Shown below are 20 T cell receptor beta chains from a single sample sequenced in a study of cytomegalovirus exposure and HLA in healthy donors. PCR used 60 Vbeta primers and 13 Jbeta primers. This table comes from immunoSEQ multiplex PCR, and its TCRdb copy is limited to in-frame clones, with some not included. The sample has about 160,000 clones. The sample taken for sequencing was PBMCs. These TCRs come from a woman aged 60 to 75 in good health and CMV-seronegative.

This chain connects TRBV29-1 to TRBJ2-3, with TRBD2 matching over 9 bases. This CDR3 has 13 amino acids. Looked up from germline, CDR1 is SQVTM and CDR2 is ANQGSEA. V lost 5 bases, J lost 1 base, and 1 base stayed unmatched. The DNA of the CDR3 is TGCAGCGTTCGGACTAGCGGCACAGATACGCAGTATTTT. Its translation is CSVRTSGTDTQYF.

This chain uses TRBV12-5 with TRBJ2-7; TRBD2 aligns across 14 bases. Germline V gives CDR1 LGHNT, CDR2 FRNRAP. This CDR3 has 15 amino acids. V lost 6 bases and J lost 6; bases outside the gene matches: 7. The CDR3 sequence is CASGLTSGRASEQYF. In nucleotides, the CDR3 is TGTGCTAGTGGACTGACTAGCGGGAGGGCCTCCGAGCAGTACTTC.

The rearrangement links TRBV11-3 to TRBJ2-3; D unclear. Germline V gives CDR1 SGHNT, CDR2 YENEEA. The germline V and J ends were trimmed by 3 bases and 6 bases, with 10 bases remaining between them. This CDR3 region has 13 residues. This CDR3 reads CASSFDSYDTQYF. The CDR3 nucleotides are TGTGCCAGCAGCTTCGATAGTTACGATACGCAGTATTTT. Based on the CDR3 plus reference TRBV11-3 and TRBJ2-3, the full variable domain is EAGVVQSPRYKIIEKKQPVAFWCNPISGHNTLYWYLQNLGQGPELLIRYENEEAVDDSQLPKDRFSAERLKGVDSTLKIQPAELGDSAVYLCASSFDSYDTQYFGPGTRLTVL.

The rearrangement uses TRBV5-1 and TRBJ2-5; D is perhaps TRBD2 (6 bases). The J call may be faulty, since TRBJ2-7 better matches the DNA end. The CDR3 contains 14 residues. Germline V lookup: CDR1 SGHRS, CDR2 YFSETQ. The CDR3 loop is CASSVGTATYEQYF. As DNA, the CDR3 is TGCGCCAGCAGCGTCGGGACTGCTACCTACGAGCAGTACTTC.

The V call is TRBV29-1, the J call TRBJ2-3, with D perhaps matching TRBD1 (7 bases). This CDR3 has 14 residues. Germline V gene sequence: CDR1 SQVTM, CDR2 ANQGSEA. V was pared by 4 bases and J by 1 base, with 12 bases between. This chain's CDR3 is CSVVGRGGTDTQYF. The CDR3, as DNA: TGCAGCGTTGTTGGCAGGGGGGGCACAGATACGCAGTATTTT.

This rearrangement joins TRBV6-6 to TRBJ2-7, with D tentatively TRBD2 (6 bases). V was trimmed by 6 bases and J by 0 bases, leaving 18 bases between them. The germline gives CDR1 MNHNY, CDR2 SVGAGI (reference sequence). This CDR3 contains 16 residues. The CDR3 region has the DNA TGTGCCAGCAGCGCCCCCGGCGGGGACGACTCCTACGAGCAGTACTTC. This encodes CASSAPGGDDSYEQYF.

The chain is built from TRBV6-5 and TRBJ1-1; D may be TRBD1 (5 bases). The CDR3 is made up of 15 amino acids. Trimming cost V 2 bases and J 0 bases, with 10 bases left between them. Per the germline V gene, CDR1 is MNHEY and CDR2 is SVGAGI. CDR3 nucleotides: TGTGCCAGCAGTTACGCGGAGGGGATGAACACTGAAGCTTTCTTT. It translates to CASSYAEGMNTEAFF.

CDR3 nucleotides: TGTGCCAGCAGTTTCGGGGGAAACTCTGGAAACACCATATATTTT. Amino acid sequence: CASSFGGNSGNTIYF. The rearrangement uses TRBV27 and TRBJ1-3; possibly TRBD1 for D (5 bases). CDR1 is MNHEY, CDR2 SMNVEV, per germline (reference sequence). The CDR3 covers 15 residues. The V end was cut by 3 bases, the J end by 0 bases, with 9 bases between.

V usage is TRBV10-3 and J usage is TRBJ2-1, with 11 positions matching TRBD2. The J segment lost 9 bases and the V segment lost 1 base, leaving 5 bases of the junction unmatched. CDR3 size: 15 residues. The germline V gene has CDR1 ENHRY and CDR2 SYGVKD. The CDR3 nucleotides are TGTGCCATCAGTGAGTATTACGGGACTAGCGGTGAGCAGTTCTTC. It encodes CAISEYYGTSGEQFF.

The rearrangement links TRBV7-9 to TRBJ1-5, with 7 positions matching TRBD1. CDR3 length: 13 residues. Germline assignment: CDR1 SEHNR and CDR2 FQNEAQ (reference sequence). J lost 6 bases, V lost 5 bases, and 4 bases had no gene match. The CDR3 reads CASSADRSQPQHF. DNA for the CDR3: TGTGCCAGCAGCGCGGACAGGTCTCAGCCCCAGCATTTT.

The chain combines TRBV11-2 with TRBJ2-5, with TRBD1 matching over 12 bases. CDR1 is SGHAT and CDR2 is FQNNGV in the germline V gene. The CDR3 covers 15 residues. The J segment lost 6 bases and the V segment lost 5 bases, leaving 7 bases of the junction unmatched. As DNA, the CDR3 is TGTGCCAGCAGCCCCGGGACAGGGGGCATGCAGACCCAGTACTTC. Protein: CASSPGTGGMQTQYF.

The chain has TRBV7-2 and TRBJ2-1, with 7 bases aligning to TRBD1. Unmatched junction bases numbered 10, after V lost 5 bases and J lost 0 bases. The CDR3 loop spans 17 amino acids. Per the germline V gene, CDR1 is SGHTA and CDR2 is FQGNSA. Written as DNA, the CDR3 is TGTGCCAGCAGCCGTATTAAAGGGACAGTCTCCTACAATGAGCAGTTCTTC. It translates to CASSRIKGTVSYNEQFF. Drawing the rest from reference TRBV7-2 and TRBJ2-1, the complete variable domain is GAGVSQSPSNKVTEKGKDVELRCDPISGHTALYWYRQSLGQGLEFLIYFQGNSAPDKSGLPSDRFSAERTGGSVSTLTIQRTQQEDSAVYLCASSRIKGTVSYNEQFFGPGTRLTVL.

The genes are TRBV2 and TRBJ1-3; D gene ambiguous. The CDR3 has 14 residues. Germline CDR1 is SNHLY and CDR2 is FYNNEI. V was clipped by 4 bases and J by 1 base, with 8 bases between them. DNA of the CDR3: TGTGCCAGCAGTGCGCCGGGGTCTGGAAACACCATATATTTT. Protein sequence: CASSAPGSGNTIYF.

The chain links TRBV27 to TRBJ1-5, with D uncertain. Trimming cost V 2 bases and J 4 bases, with 15 bases left between them. The CDR3 runs 16 residues. CDR1 is MNHEY, CDR2 SMNVEV, per germline (reference sequence). The CDR3, as DNA: TGTGCCAGCAGTTTAAGTGGCAGGAGGGAAAATCAGCCCCAGCATTTT. Translating gives CASSLSGRRENQPQHF.

For the CDR3, the DNA is TGCAGCGTTGATGAGCGGGCGGGGACCCAGTACTTC. Protein product: CSVDERAGTQYF. J is TRBJ2-5 and V is TRBV29-1; possibly TRBD2 for D (6 bases). The CDR3 extends over 12 amino acids. Trimming pared 3 bases from V and 7 bases from J, leaving 12 bases between. Germline CDR1 and CDR2: SQVTM and ANQGSEA.

This rearrangement joins TRBV5-1 to TRBJ2-1; 12 nucleotides agree with TRBD2. The CDR3 runs to 16 residues. Germline values: CDR1 SGHRS, CDR2 YFSETQ. Trimming at V came to 4 bases and at J to 6 bases, leaving 8 bases not matched to a gene. DNA of the CDR3: TGCGCCAGCAGCCCCGGGACTAGCGGGTTATGCAATGAGCAGTTCTTC. Translated, it gives CASSPGTSGLCNEQFF.

The chain joins TRBV20-1 to TRBJ2-7; D might be TRBD2 (6 bases). This CDR3 has 11 residues. V shed 3 bases and J shed 5 bases, with 8 bases lying between them. Germline V lookup: CDR1 DFQATT, CDR2 SNEGSKA (reference sequence). DNA of the CDR3: TGCAGTGCTAGTCGGAGGGACGAGCAGTACTTC. Translation gives CSASRRDEQYF.

The genes are TRBV7-9 and TRBJ2-3; TRBD2 might be the D (6 bases). The CDR3 sequence is 16 residues long. Germline CDR1 reads SEHNR; CDR2 reads FQNEAQ (reference sequence). Trimming took 4 bases from V and 0 from J, leaving 14 bases between them. Written as DNA, the CDR3 is TGTGCCAGCAGCTCTCGACTAGACGGGAGCACAGATACGCAGTATTTT. Protein: CASSSRLDGSTDTQYF. The whole variable domain, filled in from reference TRBV7-9 and TRBJ2-3, reads DTGVSQNPRHKITKRGQNVTFRCDPISEHNRLYWYRQTLGQGPEFLTYFQNEAQLEKSRLLSDRFSAERPKGSFSTLEIQRTEQGDSAMYLCASSSRLDGSTDTQYFGPGTRLTVL.

The rearrangement uses TRBV6-1 and TRBJ1-5; possible D gene TRBD1, 6 bases. CDR1 and CDR2 (germline): MNHNS, SASEGT. Trimming cost V 7 bases and J 5 bases, with 9 bases left between them. The CDR3 is 12 residues long. CDR3 protein: CASTPGDQPQHF. Written as DNA, the CDR3 is TGTGCCAGCACCCCAGGGGATCAGCCCCAGCATTTT.

The chain employs TRBV2 and TRBJ2-1; no reliable D call. V was clipped by 5 bases and J by 9 bases, with 8 bases between them. Germline V CDR1 and CDR2: SNHLY, FYNNEI. CDR3 length: 11 residues. CDR3 protein: CASSTESEQFF. The CDR3 nucleotides read TGTGCCAGCAGTACGGAGAGTGAGCAGTTCTTC.